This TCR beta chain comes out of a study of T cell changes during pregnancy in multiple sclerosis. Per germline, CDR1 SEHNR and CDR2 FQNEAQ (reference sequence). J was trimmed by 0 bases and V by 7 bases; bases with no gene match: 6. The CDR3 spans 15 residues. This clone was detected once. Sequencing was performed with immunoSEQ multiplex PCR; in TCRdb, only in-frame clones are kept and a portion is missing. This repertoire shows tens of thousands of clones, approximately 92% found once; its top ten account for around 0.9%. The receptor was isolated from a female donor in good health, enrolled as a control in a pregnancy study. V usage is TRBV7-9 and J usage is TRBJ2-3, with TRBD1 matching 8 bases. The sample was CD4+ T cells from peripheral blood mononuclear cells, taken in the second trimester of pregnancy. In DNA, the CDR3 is TGTGCCAGCATCGGCGGGACAGGTAGCACAGATACGCAGTATTTT. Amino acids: CASIGGTGSTDTQYF.